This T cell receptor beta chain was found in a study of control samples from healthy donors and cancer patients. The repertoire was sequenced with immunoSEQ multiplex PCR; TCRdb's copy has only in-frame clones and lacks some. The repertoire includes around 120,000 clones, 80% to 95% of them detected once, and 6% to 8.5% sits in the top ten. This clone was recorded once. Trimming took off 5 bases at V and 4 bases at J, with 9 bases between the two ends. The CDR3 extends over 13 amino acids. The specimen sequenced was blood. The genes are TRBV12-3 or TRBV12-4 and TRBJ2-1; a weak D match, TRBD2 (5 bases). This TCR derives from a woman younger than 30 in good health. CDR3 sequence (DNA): TGTGCCAGCAGTACGGACTTGTACAATGAGCAGTTCTTC. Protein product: CASSTDLYNEQFF.